This T cell receptor beta chain was identified during a study of shared clonotypes between healthy human individuals. As for the study in general: The cohort had a couple of women and a few men, ages 18 to 49.

Sequencing used immunoSEQ multiplex PCR; TCRdb keeps in-frame clones, though not all of them. The sample yields approximately 99,000 clones, about 63% seen once. Only Caucasian adults living in Nashville, Tennessee made up the donor group. The study's findings and limits: Blood was the only sampled material, and tissue repertoires likely differ.

Germline assignment: CDR1 MDHEN and CDR2 SYDVKM. V dropped 6 bases and J dropped 11 bases, with 13 bases sitting between them. This CDR3 is built from 11 residues. In the case of this clone: Its antigen is still unknown.

Sequenced material: memory CD8+ T cells sorted from blood. This sample's subset: CD45RO+ cells pooled with CCR7-negative TemRA cells. The chain joins TRBV28 to TRBJ1-1; D is unresolved. This TCR was recovered from a woman aged 25 to 45 in good health. The CDR3 coding sequence is TGTGCCAGCAGGGAACGGGAAGCGGCTTTCTTT. Residues: CASREREAAFF.